In this sample, the clone carrying this TCR beta chain turned up many times. RNA transcripts yielded amplified TCR beta CDR3 regions. The HTBI primer set served for first-round RT-PCR of the TCR CDR3. Via MiXCR, TCRdb re-called the multiplex PCR reads, giving one row per CDR3 protein. The sample has roughly 630,000 distinct CDR3 sequences; 15% to 18% are singletons. V lost 1 base and J lost 8; bases outside the gene matches: 11. Germline V CDR1 and CDR2: SEHNR, FQNEAQ (reference sequence). The CDR3 is 16 residues long. This entry belongs to a study of T cells in Graves' hyperthyroidism and ophthalmopathy.

This receptor was obtained from a woman aged 25 to 39 with Graves' hyperthyroidism. Sequenced material: blood. The V gene is TRBV7-9, the J gene TRBJ2-1, with 7 positions matching TRBD2. CDR3 residues: CASSLGPLTSVDEQFF. The CDR3 bases are TGTGCCAGCAGCTTAGGTCCGCTAACTAGCGTCGATGAGCAGTTCTTC.